This entry is about one T cell receptor (beta chain). Its recognized antigen is unknown. Base qualities are missing; no much larger clone stands one base away. TCRbeta CDR3 regions were amplified from genomic DNA using the immunoSEQ Assay, a bias-controlled multiplex PCR. As for how the authors treated the data: The number of nucleated cells in each sample was estimated from the amplification of reference gene primers within the assay. To quantify the absolute abundance of each unique TCRbeta CDR3 rearrangement, sequence reads were collapsed and filtered. For each sample, productive Simpson clonality was calculated as the square root of Simpson's diversity index across productive rearrangements. TCRdb obtained this table from immuneACCESS and retained in-frame rearrangements with V and J assigned. These tables miss some clones; where compared with another copy, unresolved V genes account for less than half of the shortfall, and the remainder is unexplained. V, J and clone size reflect that table, while D and trimming were determined from the DNA. The sample table records 150,000 or so clones; about 89% of these occur just once. The ten largest clones represent about 6% of the sample.

This specimen belongs to a study of blood T cell repertoires in COVID-19 (dated by TCRdb to about 2020). As for the study more broadly: Samples from collaborators originated in the United States, Italy and Spain and spanned both the acute and convalescent phases of COVID-19. Nearly every sample came with metadata listing a de-identified subject ID, COVID-19 status, age in years and sex. The dataset comprised deeply sampled blood TCRbeta repertoires from subjects exposed to, actively infected with, or recovered from COVID-19. The material from the prospective study consisted of cDNA or gDNA derived from T cells, B-cell-depleted T cells, or PBMCs. Samples came from the ongoing ImmuneRACE study (first 160 participants) plus 1,254 subjects from 6 global collaborators. HLA class I and class II types, where available, came from metadata supplied by the sample provider rather than from assay-based typing. The repertoires were released in a freely available public database meant as a resource for research on the immune response to SARS-CoV-2. On the study overall, not on this receptor specifically: Clinical and demographic metadata were provided uncurated, with the amount varying by source and participant.

The collaborating institutions used their own protocols to collect whole blood in K2EDTA tubes. Collaborator samples were shipped for TCRbeta analysis as frozen whole blood, isolated PBMCs, or DNA extracted from either sample type. Reading the germline V gene gives CDR1 SGHRS and CDR2 YFSETQ. Its CDR3 holds 14 amino acids, cysteine through phenylalanine. The retained sequence is limited to the CDR3, 42 bases, with the frame set at the first base. V was cut back by 3 bases and J by 4 bases, leaving a gap of 13 bases between them. This chain is built from TRBV5-1 and TRBJ1-1; a tentative D call is TRBD1 (5 bases match). This TCR was recovered from a man older than 75 with acute or convalescent COVID-19. The sequencing input was peripheral blood. The DNA sequence is given as TGCGCCAGCAGCTCTCGACAGCCTACCACTGAAGCTTTCTTT. Its translation is CASSSRQPTTEAFF.